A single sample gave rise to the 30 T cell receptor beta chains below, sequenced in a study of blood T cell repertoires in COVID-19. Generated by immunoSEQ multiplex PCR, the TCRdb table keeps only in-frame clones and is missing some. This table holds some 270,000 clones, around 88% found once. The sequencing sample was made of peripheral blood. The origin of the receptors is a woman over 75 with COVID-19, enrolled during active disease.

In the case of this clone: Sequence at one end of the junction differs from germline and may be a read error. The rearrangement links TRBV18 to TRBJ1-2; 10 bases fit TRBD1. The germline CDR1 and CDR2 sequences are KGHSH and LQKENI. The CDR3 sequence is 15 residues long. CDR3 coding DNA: TGTGCCAGCTCATCACCCGGGACAGGGGCTTATGGCTACACCTTC. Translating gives CASSSPGTGAYGYTF.

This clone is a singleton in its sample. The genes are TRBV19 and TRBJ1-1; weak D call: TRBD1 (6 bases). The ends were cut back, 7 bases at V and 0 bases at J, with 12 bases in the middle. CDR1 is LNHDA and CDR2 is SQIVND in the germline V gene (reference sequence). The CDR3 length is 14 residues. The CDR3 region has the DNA TGTGCCAGTAAGAGCAGGGGTTTGAACACTGAAGCTTTCTTT. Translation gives CASKSRGLNTEAFF.

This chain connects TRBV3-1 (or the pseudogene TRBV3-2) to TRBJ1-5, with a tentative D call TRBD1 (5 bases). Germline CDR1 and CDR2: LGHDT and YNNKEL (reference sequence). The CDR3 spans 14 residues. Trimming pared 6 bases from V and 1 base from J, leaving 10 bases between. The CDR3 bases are TGTGCCAGCAGTGGGGCAGGGAGCAATCAGCCCCAGCATTTT. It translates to CASSGAGSNQPQHF.

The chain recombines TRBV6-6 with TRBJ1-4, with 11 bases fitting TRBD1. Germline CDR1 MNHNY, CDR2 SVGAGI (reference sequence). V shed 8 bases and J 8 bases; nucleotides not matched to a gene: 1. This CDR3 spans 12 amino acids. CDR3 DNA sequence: TGTGCCAGCGGGGACAGGGGGGAAAAACTGTTTTTT. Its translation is CASGDRGEKLFF.

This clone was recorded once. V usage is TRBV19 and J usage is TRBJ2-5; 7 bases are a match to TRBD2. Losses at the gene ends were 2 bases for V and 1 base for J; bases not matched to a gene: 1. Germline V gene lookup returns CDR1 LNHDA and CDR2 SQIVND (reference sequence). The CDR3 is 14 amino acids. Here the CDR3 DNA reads TGTGCCAGTAGTATAAGCGGGGCCCAAGAGACCCAGTACTTC. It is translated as CASSISGAQETQYF.

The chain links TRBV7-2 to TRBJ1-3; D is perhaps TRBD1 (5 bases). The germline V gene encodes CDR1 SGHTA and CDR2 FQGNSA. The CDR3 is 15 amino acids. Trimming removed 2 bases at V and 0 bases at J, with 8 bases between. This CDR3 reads CASSLSGGSGNTIYF. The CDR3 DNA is TGTGCCAGCAGCTTATCCGGGGGCTCTGGAAACACCATATATTTT.

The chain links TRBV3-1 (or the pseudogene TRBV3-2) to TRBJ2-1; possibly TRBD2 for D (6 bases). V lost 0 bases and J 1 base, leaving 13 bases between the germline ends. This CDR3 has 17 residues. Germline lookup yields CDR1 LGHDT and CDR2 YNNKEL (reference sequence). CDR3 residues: CASSQDTGDLSYNEQFF. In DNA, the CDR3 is TGTGCCAGCAGCCAAGATACGGGGGACTTATCCTACAATGAGCAGTTCTTC.

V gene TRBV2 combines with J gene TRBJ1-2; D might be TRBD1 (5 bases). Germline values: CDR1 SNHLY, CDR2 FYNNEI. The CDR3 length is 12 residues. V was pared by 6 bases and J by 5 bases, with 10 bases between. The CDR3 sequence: CASSFGGYGYTF. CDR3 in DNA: TGTGCCAGCAGCTTCGGGGGTTATGGCTACACCTTC.

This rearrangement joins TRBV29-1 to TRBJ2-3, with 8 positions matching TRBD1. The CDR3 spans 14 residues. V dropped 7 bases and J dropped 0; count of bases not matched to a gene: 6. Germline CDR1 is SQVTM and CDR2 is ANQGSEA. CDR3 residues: CSARTGTSTDTQYF. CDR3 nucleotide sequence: TGCAGCGCACGGACAGGGACGAGCACAGATACGCAGTATTTT.

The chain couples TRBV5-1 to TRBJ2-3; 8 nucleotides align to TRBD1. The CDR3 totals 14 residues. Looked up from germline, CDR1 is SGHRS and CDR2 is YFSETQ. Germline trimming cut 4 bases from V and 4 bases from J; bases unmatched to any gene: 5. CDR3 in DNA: TGCGCCAGCAGCCCCAGGACAGGGTCAGATACGCAGTATTTT. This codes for CASSPRTGSDTQYF.

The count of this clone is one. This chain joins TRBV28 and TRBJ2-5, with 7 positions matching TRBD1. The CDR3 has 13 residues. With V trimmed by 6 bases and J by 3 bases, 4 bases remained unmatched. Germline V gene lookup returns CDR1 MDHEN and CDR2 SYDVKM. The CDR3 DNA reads TGTGCCAGCAGCCAGGGGGTCAAAGAGACCCAGTACTTC. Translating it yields CASSQGVKETQYF.

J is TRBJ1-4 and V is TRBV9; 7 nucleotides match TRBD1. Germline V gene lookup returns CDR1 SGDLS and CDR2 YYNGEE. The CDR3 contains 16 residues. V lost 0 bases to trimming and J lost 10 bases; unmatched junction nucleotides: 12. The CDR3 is CASSVDGTEHRGKLFF. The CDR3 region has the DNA TGTGCCAGCAGCGTAGATGGGACAGAACACAGAGGAAAACTGTTTTTT.

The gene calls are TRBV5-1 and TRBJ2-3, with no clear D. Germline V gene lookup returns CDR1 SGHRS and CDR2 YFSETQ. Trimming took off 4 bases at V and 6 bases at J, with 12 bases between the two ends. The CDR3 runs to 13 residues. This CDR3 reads CASSRSRSDTQYF. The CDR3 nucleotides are TGCGCCAGCAGCCGGTCGAGATCGGATACGCAGTATTTT.

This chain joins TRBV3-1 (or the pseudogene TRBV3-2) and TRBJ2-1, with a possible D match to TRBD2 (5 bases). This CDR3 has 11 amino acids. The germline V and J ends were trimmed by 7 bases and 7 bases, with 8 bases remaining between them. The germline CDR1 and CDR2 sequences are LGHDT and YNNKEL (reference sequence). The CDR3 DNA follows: TGTGCCAGCACCGGGGTAAATGAGCAGTTCTTC. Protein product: CASTGVNEQFF.

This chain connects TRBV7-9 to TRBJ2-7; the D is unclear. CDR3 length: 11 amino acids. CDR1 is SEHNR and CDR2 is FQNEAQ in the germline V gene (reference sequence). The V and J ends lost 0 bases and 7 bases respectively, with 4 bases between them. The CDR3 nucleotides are TGTGCCAGCAGCTTAGCGTTAGAGCAGTACTTC. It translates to CASSLALEQYF.

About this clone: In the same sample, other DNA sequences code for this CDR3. The DNA for the CDR3 is TGTGCCAGCAGCTTGCAGGGAGGGACTGAAGCTTTCTTT. Amino acids: CASSLQGGTEAFF. V usage is TRBV7-9 and J usage is TRBJ1-1, with a possible D match to TRBD1 (5 bases). V lost 3 bases to trimming and J lost 5 bases, with 10 bases between them. Germline V gene lookup returns CDR1 SEHNR and CDR2 FQNEAQ (reference sequence). The CDR3 extends over 13 amino acids.

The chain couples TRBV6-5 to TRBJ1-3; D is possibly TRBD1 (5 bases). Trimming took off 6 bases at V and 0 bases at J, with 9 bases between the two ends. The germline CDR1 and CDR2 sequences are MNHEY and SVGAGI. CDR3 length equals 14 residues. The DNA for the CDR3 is TGTGCCAGCAGCACAGGTAGCTCTGGAAACACCATATATTTT. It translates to CASSTGSSGNTIYF.

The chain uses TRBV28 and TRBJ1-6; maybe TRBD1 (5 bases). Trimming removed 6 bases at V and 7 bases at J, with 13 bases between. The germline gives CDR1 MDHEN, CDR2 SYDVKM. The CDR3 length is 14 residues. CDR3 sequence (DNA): TGTGCCAGCAGGACAGCCGGGCTCAATTCACCCCTCCACTTT. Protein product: CASRTAGLNSPLHF. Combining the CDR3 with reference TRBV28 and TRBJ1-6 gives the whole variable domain DVKVTQSSRYLVKRTGEKVFLECVQDMDHENMFWYRQDPGLGLRLIYFSYDVKMKEKGDIPEGYSVSREKKERFSLILESASTNQTSMYLCASRTAGLNSPLHFGNGTRLTVT.

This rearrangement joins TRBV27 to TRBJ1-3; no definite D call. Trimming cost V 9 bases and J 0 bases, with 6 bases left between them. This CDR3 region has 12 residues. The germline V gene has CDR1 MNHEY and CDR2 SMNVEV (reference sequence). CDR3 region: CASRSSGNTIYF. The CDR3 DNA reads TGTGCCAGTAGGAGCTCTGGAAACACCATATATTTT.

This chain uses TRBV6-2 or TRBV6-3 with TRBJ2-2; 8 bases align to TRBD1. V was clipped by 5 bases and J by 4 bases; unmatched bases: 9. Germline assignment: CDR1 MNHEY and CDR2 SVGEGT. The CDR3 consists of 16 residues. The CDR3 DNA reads TGTGCCAGCAGTCCCAGGACAGGGTGGTTCACCGGGGAGCTGTTTTTT. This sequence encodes CASSPRTGWFTGELFF.

CDR3 coding DNA: TGTGCCAGCAGCCAACGGGGGGGCTTAGGCTACACCTTC. Translated, it gives CASSQRGGLGYTF. The V gene is TRBV13, the J gene TRBJ1-2, with a possible D match to TRBD1 (6 bases). The ends were cut back, 5 bases at V and 8 bases at J, with 15 bases in the middle. The CDR3 has 13 residues. Germline V gene lookup returns CDR1 PRHDT and CDR2 FYEKMQ (reference sequence).

CDR3 DNA sequence: TGTGCCAGCAGCTTCAACGTCGGCCAAGAGACCCAGTACTTC. Residues: CASSFNVGQETQYF. The chain carries TRBV5-4 and TRBJ2-5; D call uncertain. The CDR3 spans 14 residues. Looked up from germline, CDR1 is SGHNT and CDR2 is YYREEE (reference sequence). The ends were cut back, 2 bases at V and 1 base at J, with 9 bases in the middle.

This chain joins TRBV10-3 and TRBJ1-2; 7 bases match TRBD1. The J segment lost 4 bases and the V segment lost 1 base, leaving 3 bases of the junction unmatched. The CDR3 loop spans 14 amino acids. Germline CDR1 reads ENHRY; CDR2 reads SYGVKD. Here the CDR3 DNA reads TGTGCCATCAGTGAGTACGGGACAGTCTATGGCTACACCTTC. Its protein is CAISEYGTVYGYTF.

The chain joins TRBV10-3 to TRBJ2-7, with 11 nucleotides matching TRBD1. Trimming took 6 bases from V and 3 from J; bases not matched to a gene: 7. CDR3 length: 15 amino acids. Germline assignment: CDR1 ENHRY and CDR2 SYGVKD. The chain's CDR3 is CAIRIGQGAFYEQYF. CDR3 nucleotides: TGTGCCATCAGGATTGGACAGGGGGCGTTCTACGAGCAGTACTTC.

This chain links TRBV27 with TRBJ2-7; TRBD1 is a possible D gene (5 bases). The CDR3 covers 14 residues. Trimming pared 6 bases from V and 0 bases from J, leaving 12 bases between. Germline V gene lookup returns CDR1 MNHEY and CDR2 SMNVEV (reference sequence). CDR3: CASRSTASSYEQYV. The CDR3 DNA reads TGTGCCAGCAGGTCGACAGCGAGCTCCTACGAGCAGTACGTC.

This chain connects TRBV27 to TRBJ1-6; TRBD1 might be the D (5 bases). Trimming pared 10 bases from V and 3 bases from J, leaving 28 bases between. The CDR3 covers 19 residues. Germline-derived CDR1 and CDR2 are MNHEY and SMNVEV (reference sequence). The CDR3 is CATKVSGGRLDYYNSPLHF. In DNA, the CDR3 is TGTGCCACCAAAGTTTCGGGGGGTAGGTTGGACTACTATAATTCACCCCTCCACTTT.

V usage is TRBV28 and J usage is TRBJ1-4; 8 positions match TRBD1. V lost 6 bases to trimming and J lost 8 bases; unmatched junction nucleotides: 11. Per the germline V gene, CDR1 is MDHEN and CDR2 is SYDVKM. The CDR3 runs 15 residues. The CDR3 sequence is CASSRIGQGGEKLFF. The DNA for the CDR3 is TGTGCCAGCAGCCGGATCGGACAGGGAGGAGAAAAACTGTTTTTT.

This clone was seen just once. Here the CDR3 reads CASSGQGWSPLHF. DNA for the CDR3: TGTGCCAGTAGTGGACAGGGGTGGTCACCCCTCCACTTT. J is TRBJ1-6 and V is TRBV19, with TRBD1 matching 9 bases. CDR1 and CDR2 from the germline V gene are LNHDA and SQIVND (reference sequence). J was trimmed by 10 bases and V by 5 bases; bases with no gene match: 3. The CDR3 has 13 residues.

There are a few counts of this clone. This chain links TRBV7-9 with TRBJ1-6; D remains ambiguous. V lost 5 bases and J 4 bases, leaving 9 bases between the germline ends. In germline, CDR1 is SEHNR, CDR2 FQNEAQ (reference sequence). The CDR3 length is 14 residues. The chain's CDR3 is CASSLPGYNSPLHF. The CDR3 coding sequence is TGTGCCAGCAGCCTTCCCGGGTATAATTCACCCCTCCACTTT.

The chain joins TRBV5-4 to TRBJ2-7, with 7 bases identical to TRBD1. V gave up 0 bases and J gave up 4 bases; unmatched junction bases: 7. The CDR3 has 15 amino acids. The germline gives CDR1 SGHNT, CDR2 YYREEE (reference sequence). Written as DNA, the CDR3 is TGTGCCAGCAGCTTGGGGGACAGTAGGGTATACGAGCAGTACTTC. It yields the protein CASSLGDSRVYEQYF.